The table lists the clone carrying this T cell receptor beta chain with a few counts. Antigen: not known. TCRB transcripts that were expressed got sequenced, as all of the isolated RNA had been reverse transcribed. Generated by immunoSEQ multiplex PCR, the TCRdb table keeps only in-frame clones and is missing some. The data contain 250,000 to 350,000 clones, about 13% of them singletons. The record originates from a study of beta chain features in type 1 diabetes. Germline V gene data show CDR1 as MNHEY and CDR2 as SVGAGI. The CDR3 loop spans 13 amino acids. Trimming took 4 bases from V and 6 from J; bases not matched to a gene: 3. Whole-study results and caveats: In every one of the four CD4+ subsets, TCRB CDR3s were moderately but significantly shorter in Type 1 diabetes patients. Type 1 diabetes patients showed fewer insertions and more deletions at VDJ junctions.

The V call is TRBV6-5, the J call TRBJ1-5; 7 bases are a match to TRBD1. This receptor was obtained from a man under 40 with type 1 diabetes. The sequencing sample was made of naive CD4+ T cells from blood. CDR3 sequence: CASSLQGTQPQHF. DNA for the CDR3: TGTGCCAGCAGTTTACAGGGGACTCAGCCCCAGCATTTT.